This T cell receptor beta chain emerged from a study of shared clonotypes between healthy human individuals. On this clone: This may come from a read error, since a much larger clone is one base off.

Repertoires were generated with immunoSEQ multiplex PCR, while TCRdb's copy carries only in-frame clones and drops some. Among 85,000 to 100,000 clones, roughly two thirds were seen once, and the ten largest hold less than 50%. The CDR3 runs 11 residues. The V gene's germline CDR1 is MNHEY and CDR2 SVGAGI. The germline V and J ends were trimmed by 4 bases and 0 bases, with 1 base remaining between them. Sequenced: memory CD8+ T cells sorted from blood. Subset: CD45RO+ cells pooled with CCR7-negative TemRA cells. This chain uses TRBV6-5 with TRBJ2-7; D gene unclear. This TCR came from a man aged 25 to 45 in good health. The CDR3 sequence is CASSFSYEQYF. The CDR3 DNA follows: TGTGCCAGCAGTTTCTCCTACGAGCAGTACTTC.